This T cell receptor beta chain comes out of a study of response to subunit inactivated influenza vaccine. TCRdb itself ran the RT-PCR reads through MiXCR, one entry per CDR3 protein. This sample has approximately 530,000 distinct CDR3 sequences; approximately 13% occur once, and the top ten carry around 13%. The J segment lost 4 bases and the V segment lost 4 bases, leaving 4 bases of the junction unmatched. The germline V gene has CDR1 SGHRS and CDR2 YFSETQ. This CDR3 comprises 15 residues. The TCR originated in a man aged 50-60 years who received an inactivated influenza vaccine. The chain combines TRBV5-1 with TRBJ2-1, with TRBD2 identical over 11 bases. Material: PBMCs from blood, obtained about 6 weeks after vaccination. The CDR3 loop is CASSRGLAEYNEQFF. CDR3 sequence (DNA): TGCGCCAGCAGCCGGGGACTAGCGGAATACAATGAGCAGTTCTTC.